This paragraph covers one T cell receptor (beta chain) sequence. The sample comes from a study of shared clonotypes between healthy human individuals. Germline-derived CDR1 and CDR2 are SGHNT and YYREEE (reference sequence). V was clipped by 2 bases and J by 1 base, with 9 bases between them. This CDR3 spans 14 amino acids. Sequencing used immunoSEQ multiplex PCR; TCRdb keeps in-frame clones, though not all of them. The sample lists more than 2,000,000 clones, around 94% occurring once. The chain couples TRBV5-4 to TRBJ1-1; D unresolved. This receptor was taken from a man younger than 35 in good health. Sequences were obtained from naive CD4+ T cells sorted from blood. The subset was: CD45RA+ positively selected. CDR3 sequence reads: CASSFRQENTEAFF. In nucleotides, the CDR3 is TGTGCCAGCAGCTTTCGGCAGGAGAACACTGAAGCTTTCTTT. Full variable domain (remainder filled in from reference TRBV5-4 and TRBJ1-1): ETGVTQSPTHLIKTRGQQVTLRCSSQSGHNTVSWYQQALGQGPQFIFQYYREEENGRGNFPPRFSGLQFPNYSSELNVNALELDDSALYLCASSFRQENTEAFFGQGTRLTVV.